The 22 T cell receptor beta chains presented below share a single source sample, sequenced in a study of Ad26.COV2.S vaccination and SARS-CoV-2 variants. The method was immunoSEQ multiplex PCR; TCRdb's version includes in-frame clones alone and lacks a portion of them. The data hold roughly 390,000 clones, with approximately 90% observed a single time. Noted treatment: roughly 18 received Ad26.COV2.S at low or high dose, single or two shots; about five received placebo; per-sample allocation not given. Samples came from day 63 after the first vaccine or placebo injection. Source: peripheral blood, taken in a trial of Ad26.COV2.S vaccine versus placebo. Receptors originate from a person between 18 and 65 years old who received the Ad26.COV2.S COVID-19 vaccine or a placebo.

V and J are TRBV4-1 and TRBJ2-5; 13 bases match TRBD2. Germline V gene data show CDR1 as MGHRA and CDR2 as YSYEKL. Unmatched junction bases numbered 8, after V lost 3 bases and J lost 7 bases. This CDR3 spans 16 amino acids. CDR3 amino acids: CASSHLTSGGRGTQYF. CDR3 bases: TGCGCCAGCAGCCATCTGACTAGCGGGGGGCGGGGGACCCAGTACTTC.

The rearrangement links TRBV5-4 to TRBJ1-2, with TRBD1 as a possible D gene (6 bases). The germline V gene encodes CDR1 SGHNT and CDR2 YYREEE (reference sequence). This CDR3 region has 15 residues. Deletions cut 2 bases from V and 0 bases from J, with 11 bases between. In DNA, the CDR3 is TGTGCCAGCAGCTTCGGGGGGGCTACTAACTATGGCTACACCTTC. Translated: CASSFGGATNYGYTF.

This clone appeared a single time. In DNA, the CDR3 is TGCGCCAGCAGCCAAGGTTTAGGCAGGGGGCCGTACGAGCAGTACTTC. As protein: CASSQGLGRGPYEQYF. J is TRBJ2-7 and V is TRBV4-1; TRBD1 matches at 8 bases. Germline V CDR1 and CDR2: MGHRA, YSYEKL. V dropped 1 base and J dropped 4; count of bases not matched to a gene: 9. This CDR3 is built from 16 residues.

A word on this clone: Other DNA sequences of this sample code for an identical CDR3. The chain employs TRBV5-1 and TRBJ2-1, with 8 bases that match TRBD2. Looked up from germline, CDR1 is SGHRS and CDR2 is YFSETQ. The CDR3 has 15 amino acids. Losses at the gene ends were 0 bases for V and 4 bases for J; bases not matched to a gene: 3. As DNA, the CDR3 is TGCGCCAGCAGCTTGGTGGCGGGGGGTTACAATGAGCAGTTCTTC. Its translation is CASSLVAGGYNEQFF.

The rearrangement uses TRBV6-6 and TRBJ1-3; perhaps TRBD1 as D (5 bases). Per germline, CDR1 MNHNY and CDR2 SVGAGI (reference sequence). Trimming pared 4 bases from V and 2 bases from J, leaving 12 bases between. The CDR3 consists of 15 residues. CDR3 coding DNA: TGTGCCAGCAGTTCCCCCCCAGGGCCTGGAAACACCATATATTTT. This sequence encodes CASSSPPGPGNTIYF.

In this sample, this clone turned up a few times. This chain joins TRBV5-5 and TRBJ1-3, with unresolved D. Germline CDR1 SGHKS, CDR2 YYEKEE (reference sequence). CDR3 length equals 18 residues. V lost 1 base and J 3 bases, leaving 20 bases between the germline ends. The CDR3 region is CASSLRFSGVRNGNTIYF. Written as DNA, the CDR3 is TGTGCCAGCAGCTTGAGGTTCTCAGGCGTTCGCAATGGAAACACCATATATTTT.

CDR3 residues: CASSHYWGATYSPLHF. In DNA form, the CDR3 reads TGTGCCAGCAGCCACTACTGGGGGGCCACTTATTCACCCCTCCACTTT. The rearrangement uses TRBV3-1 (or the pseudogene TRBV3-2) and TRBJ1-6; a possible D gene is TRBD1 (6 bases). The CDR3 length is 16 residues. Trimming left V 3 bases short and J 8 bases short, with 17 bases between. Germline CDR1 and CDR2: LGHDT and YNNKEL (reference sequence).

CDR3 loop: CASSGTIGQETQYF. DNA of the CDR3: TGTGCCAGCAGTGGTACTATAGGTCAAGAGACCCAGTACTTC. The V call is TRBV25-1, the J call TRBJ2-5; D remains ambiguous. The ends were cut back, 4 bases at V and 2 bases at J, with 11 bases in the middle. CDR1 is MGHDK, CDR2 SYGVNS, per germline. This CDR3 comprises 14 residues.

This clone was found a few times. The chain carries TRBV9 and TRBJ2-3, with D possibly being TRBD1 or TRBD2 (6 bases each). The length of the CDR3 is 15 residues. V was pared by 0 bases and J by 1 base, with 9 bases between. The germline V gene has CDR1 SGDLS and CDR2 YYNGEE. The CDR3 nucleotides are TGTGCCAGCAGCGTAGAGAGGGGGGGCACAGATACGCAGTATTTT. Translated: CASSVERGGTDTQYF.

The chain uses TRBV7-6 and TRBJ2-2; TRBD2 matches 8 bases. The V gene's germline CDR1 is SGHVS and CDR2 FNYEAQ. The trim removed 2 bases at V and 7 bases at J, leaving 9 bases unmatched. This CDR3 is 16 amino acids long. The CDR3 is CASSLKSASGGGELFF. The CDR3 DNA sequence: TGTGCCAGCAGCTTAAAATCGGCAAGCGGGGGCGGGGAGCTGTTTTTT.

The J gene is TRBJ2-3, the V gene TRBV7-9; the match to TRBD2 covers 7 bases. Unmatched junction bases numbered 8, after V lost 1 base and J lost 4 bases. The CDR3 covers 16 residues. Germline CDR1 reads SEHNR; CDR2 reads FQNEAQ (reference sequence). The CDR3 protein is CASSLVGRGFADTQYF. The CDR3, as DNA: TGTGCCAGCAGCTTAGTGGGGCGGGGGTTCGCAGATACGCAGTATTTT.

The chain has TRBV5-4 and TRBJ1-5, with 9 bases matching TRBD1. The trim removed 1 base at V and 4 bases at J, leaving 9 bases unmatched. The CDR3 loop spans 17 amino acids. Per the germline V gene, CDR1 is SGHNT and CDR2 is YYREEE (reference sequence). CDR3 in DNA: TGTGCCAGCAGCTTGTTCCAACAGGGGGCTCCAAATCAGCCCCAGCATTTT. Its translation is CASSLFQQGAPNQPQHF.

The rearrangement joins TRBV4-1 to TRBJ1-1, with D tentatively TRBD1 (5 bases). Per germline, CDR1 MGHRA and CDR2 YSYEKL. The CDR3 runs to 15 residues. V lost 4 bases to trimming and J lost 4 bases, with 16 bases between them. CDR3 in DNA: TGCGCCAGCAGCCCGGGGACGGGATGGTCCACTGAAGCTTTCTTT. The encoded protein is CASSPGTGWSTEAFF.

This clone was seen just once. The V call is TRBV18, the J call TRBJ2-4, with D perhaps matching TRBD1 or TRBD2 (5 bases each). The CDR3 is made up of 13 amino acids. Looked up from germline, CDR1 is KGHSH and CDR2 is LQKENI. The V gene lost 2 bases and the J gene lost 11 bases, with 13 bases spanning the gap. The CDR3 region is CASSPFDLGVQYF. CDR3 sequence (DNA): TGTGCCAGCTCACCATTCGACCTGGGGGTTCAGTACTTC.

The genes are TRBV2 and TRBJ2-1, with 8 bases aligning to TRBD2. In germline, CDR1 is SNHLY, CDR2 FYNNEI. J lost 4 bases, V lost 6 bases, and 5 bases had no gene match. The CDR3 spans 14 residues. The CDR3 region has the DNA TGTGCCAGCAGGAACGCGGGGGGTTACAATGAGCAGTTCTTC. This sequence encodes CASRNAGGYNEQFF.

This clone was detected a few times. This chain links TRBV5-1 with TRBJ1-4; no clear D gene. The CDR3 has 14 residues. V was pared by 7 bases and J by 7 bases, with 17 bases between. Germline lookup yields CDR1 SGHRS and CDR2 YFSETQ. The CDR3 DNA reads TGCGCCAGCCGTTGGAGCACGGCCGGTGAAAAACTGTTTTTT. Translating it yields CASRWSTAGEKLFF.

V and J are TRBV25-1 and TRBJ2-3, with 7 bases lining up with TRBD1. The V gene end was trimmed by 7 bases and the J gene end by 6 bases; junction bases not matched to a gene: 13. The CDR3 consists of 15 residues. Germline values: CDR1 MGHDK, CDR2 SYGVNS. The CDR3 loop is CASNGDSEYSDTQYF. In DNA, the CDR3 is TGTGCCAGCAATGGGGACAGTGAGTACTCCGATACGCAGTATTTT. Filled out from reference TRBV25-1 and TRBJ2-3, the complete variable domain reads EADIYQTPRYLVIGTGKKITLECSQTMGHDKMYWYQQDPGMELHLIHYSYGVNSTEKGDLSSESTVSRIRTEHFPLTLESARPSHTSQYLCASNGDSEYSDTQYFGPGTRLTVL.

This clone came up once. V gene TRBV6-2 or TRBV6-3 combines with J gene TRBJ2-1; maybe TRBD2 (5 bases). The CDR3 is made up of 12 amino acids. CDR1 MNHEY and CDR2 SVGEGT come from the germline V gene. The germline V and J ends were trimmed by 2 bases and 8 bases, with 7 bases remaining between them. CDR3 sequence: CASSYGEYEQFF. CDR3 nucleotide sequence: TGTGCCAGCAGTTACGGGGAGTATGAGCAGTTCTTC.

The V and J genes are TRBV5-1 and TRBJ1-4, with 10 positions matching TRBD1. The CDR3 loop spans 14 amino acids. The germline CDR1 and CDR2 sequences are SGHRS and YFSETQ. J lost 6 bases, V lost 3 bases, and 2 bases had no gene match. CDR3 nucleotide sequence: TGCGCCAGCAGCTCCGGGACAGGGGATGAAAAACTGTTTTTT. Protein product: CASSSGTGDEKLFF.

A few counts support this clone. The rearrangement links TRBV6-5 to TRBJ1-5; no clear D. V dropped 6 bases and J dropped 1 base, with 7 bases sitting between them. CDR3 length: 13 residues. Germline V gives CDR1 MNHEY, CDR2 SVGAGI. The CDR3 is CASRWISNQPQHF. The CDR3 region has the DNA TGTGCCAGCAGGTGGATAAGCAATCAGCCCCAGCATTTT.

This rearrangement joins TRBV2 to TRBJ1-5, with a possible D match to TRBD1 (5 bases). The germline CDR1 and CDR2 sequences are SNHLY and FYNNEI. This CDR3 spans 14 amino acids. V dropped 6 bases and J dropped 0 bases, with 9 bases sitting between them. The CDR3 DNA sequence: TGTGCCAGCAGCAGGGAGAATAGCAATCAGCCCCAGCATTTT. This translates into CASSRENSNQPQHF.

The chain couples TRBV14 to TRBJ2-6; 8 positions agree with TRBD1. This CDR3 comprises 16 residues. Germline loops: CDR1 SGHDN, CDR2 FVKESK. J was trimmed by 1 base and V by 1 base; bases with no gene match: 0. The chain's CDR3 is CASSQGDRSGANVLTF. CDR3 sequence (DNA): TGTGCCAGCAGCCAAGGGGACAGGTCTGGGGCCAACGTCCTGACTTTC.